Here is one T cell receptor (beta chain) with its context. The sample belongs to a study of glioma-infiltrating T cells after dendritic cell vaccination. Study-level background: Autologous tumor lysate-pulsed dendritic cell vaccination was given between the early 2000s and the early 2010s.

The CDR3 runs to 17 residues. Per the germline V gene, CDR1 is ENHRY and CDR2 is SYGVKD. After removal of 1 base from V and 0 bases from J, the junction contained 5 bases not matched to a gene. Only in-frame clones appear in the TCRdb table, and some are missing; sequencing was by immunoSEQ multiplex PCR. The top ten hold around 5.4% of the sample, which has 80,000 to 100,000 clones, roughly 83% seen once. The TCR originated in a human donor with glioblastoma. This chain joins TRBV10-3 and TRBJ2-2; the match to TRBD1 covers 7 bases. Specimen: blood, collected before dendritic cell vaccination. The CDR3 sequence: CAISEFSDRANTGELFF. The CDR3 DNA reads as TGTGCCATCAGTGAGTTTTCTGACAGGGCGAACACCGGGGAGCTGTTTTTT.